These 3 T cell receptor beta chains came from one sample sequenced in a study of blood T cells in healthy people across ages. A sample-barcoded 5' primer and a J-beta primer mix were used in a second PCR of roughly 6 to 11 cycles. MiXCR, applied by TCRdb to the 5' RACE reads, yields one record per CDR3 protein. This sample carries around 1,000,000 distinct CDR3 sequences, around 27% of them seen once, and the ten largest clones take around 0.75%. This sample was shared with a second study, whose subject was T cells of mothers and their children.

Material: blood. These receptors were collected from a girl under 10 years old in good health.

The rearrangement links TRBV15 to TRBJ2-4, with D tentatively TRBD2 (5 bases). The CDR3 length is 13 residues. The V end was cut by 5 bases, the J end by 6 bases, with 11 bases between. Germline CDR1 is LNHNV and CDR2 is YYDKDF (reference sequence). The CDR3 DNA follows: TGTGCCACCAGCGTAGGACTGGCAAACATTCAGTACTTC. This translates into CATSVGLANIQYF.

V is TRBV7-9 and J is TRBJ2-1; D gene ambiguous. The germline V gene has CDR1 SEHNR and CDR2 FQNEAQ (reference sequence). The CDR3 spans 13 residues. The V end was cut by 4 bases, the J end by 5 bases, with 9 bases between. CDR3 coding DNA: TGTGCCAGCAGCTGGGGTTGGGACAATGAGCAGTTCTTC. Translation: CASSWGWDNEQFF.

The chain links TRBV20-1 to TRBJ2-5, with TRBD2 as a possible D gene (6 bases). Germline V CDR1 and CDR2: DFQATT, SNEGSKA (reference sequence). The CDR3 extends over 13 amino acids. V dropped 6 bases and J dropped 4 bases, with 15 bases sitting between them. Here the CDR3 reads CSALALARETQYF. The CDR3 coding sequence is TGCAGTGCCCTCGCTCTAGCGAGAGAGACCCAGTACTTC.